This T cell receptor beta chain was captured by sequencing in a study of cytomegalovirus exposure and HLA in healthy donors. Whole-study findings and limits: The study labeled roughly 160 TCR beta chains cytomegalovirus-associated. High sensitivity and specificity were reportedly achieved when the classifier diagnosed cytomegalovirus status. Rarity marked most TCR sequences, yet some public TCRs occurred in many donors.

On this clone: Its target is not known.

Clones were sequenced by immunoSEQ multiplex PCR, and TCRdb holds only the in-frame ones, with some missing. The sample consists of about 200,000 clones, around four fifths of them appearing once. This TCR came from a woman between 18 and 29 years old in good health and CMV-seronegative. The sample taken for sequencing was PBMCs.

In DNA form, the CDR3 reads TGTGCCTGGACCACAACTTCCTACGAGCAGTACTTC. Translating gives CAWTTTSYEQYF. This chain connects TRBV30 to TRBJ2-7; D gene uncertain. V was pared by 4 bases and J by 1 base, with 8 bases between. Germline CDR1 GTSNPN, CDR2 SVGIG (reference sequence). The CDR3 has 12 amino acids.